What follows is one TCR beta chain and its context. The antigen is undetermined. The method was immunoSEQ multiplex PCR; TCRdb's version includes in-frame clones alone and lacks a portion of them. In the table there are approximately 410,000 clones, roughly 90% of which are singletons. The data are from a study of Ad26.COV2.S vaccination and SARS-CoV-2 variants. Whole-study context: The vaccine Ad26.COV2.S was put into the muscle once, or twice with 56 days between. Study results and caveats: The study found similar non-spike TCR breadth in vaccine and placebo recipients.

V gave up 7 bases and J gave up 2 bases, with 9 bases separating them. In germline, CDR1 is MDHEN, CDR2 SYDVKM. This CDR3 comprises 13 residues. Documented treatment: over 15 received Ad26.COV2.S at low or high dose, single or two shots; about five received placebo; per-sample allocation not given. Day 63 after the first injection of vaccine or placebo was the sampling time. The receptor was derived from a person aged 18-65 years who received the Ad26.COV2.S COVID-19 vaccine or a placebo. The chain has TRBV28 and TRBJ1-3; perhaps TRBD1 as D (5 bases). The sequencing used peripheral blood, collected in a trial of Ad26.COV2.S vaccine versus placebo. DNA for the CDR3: TGTGCCAGCACCGGGACCCCTGGAAACACCATATATTTT. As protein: CASTGTPGNTIYF.